This TCR beta chain was recorded in a study of cytomegalovirus exposure and HLA in healthy donors. CDR1 and CDR2 (germline): SGHAT, FQNNGV. With 10 bases removed from V and 0 bases from J, the gap between germline ends came to 15 bases. The CDR3 is 14 amino acids. PCR amplification relied on 60 Vbeta primers (plus 13 Jbeta primers). In the study's own analysis: Approximately 12 million of tens of millions of unique TCR beta chains were shared, per a later count. Generated by immunoSEQ multiplex PCR, the TCRdb table keeps only in-frame clones and is missing some. V and J calls and clone size are given by that table; D and trimming were obtained from the DNA. Counted here are about 120,000 clones, 65% to 90% occurring once; the ten biggest clones make up less than 2.5%. Unrecorded immune exposures were likely, despite nominal health at sampling.

The chain carries TRBV11-2 and TRBJ1-1; no firm D call. The source of this sequence is a woman aged 40-49 years in good health and CMV-seronegative. The sequencing sample was made of PBMCs. DNA for the CDR3: TGTGCCACTACGAGCGGAGGAATGAACACTGAAGCTTTCTTT. It specifies CATTSGGMNTEAFF.